These 7 T cell receptor beta chains share one sample of origin, sequenced in a study of blood T cell repertoires in COVID-19. Assay used: immunoSEQ multiplex PCR; TCRdb lists only in-frame clones, some missing. The table shows roughly 100,000 clones, with roughly 71% occurring only once. The sample taken for sequencing was peripheral blood. The receptors here all came from a man older than 75 with acute or convalescent COVID-19.

This clone was counted only a few times. The V gene is TRBV6-6, the J gene TRBJ2-2, with 10 bases lining up with TRBD1. V lost 7 bases to trimming and J lost 6 bases; unmatched junction nucleotides: 8. The germline V gene encodes CDR1 MNHNY and CDR2 SVGAGI (reference sequence). The CDR3 is 15 residues long. The CDR3 protein is CASIASGTGAGELFF. DNA for the CDR3: TGTGCCAGCATCGCATCCGGGACAGGGGCCGGGGAGCTGTTTTTT.

This clone was counted only a few times. This chain links TRBV6-6 with TRBJ1-5; 8 bases are a match to TRBD1. Germline values: CDR1 MNHNY, CDR2 SVGAGI (reference sequence). The CDR3 is 12 amino acids. V lost 9 bases, J lost 4 bases, and 2 bases stayed unmatched. The CDR3 here is CASQGANQPQHF. Here the CDR3 DNA reads TGTGCCAGTCAGGGGGCGAATCAGCCCCAGCATTTT.

The gene calls are TRBV5-1 and TRBJ2-7; 9 bases are a match to TRBD2. The J segment lost 3 bases and the V segment lost 2 bases, leaving 3 bases of the junction unmatched. Germline V gene sequence: CDR1 SGHRS, CDR2 YFSETQ. The CDR3 loop spans 14 amino acids. The CDR3 DNA reads as TGCGCCAGCAGCTTAACTAGCGGGTTCTACGAGCAGTACTTC. Protein: CASSLTSGFYEQYF.

The chain carries TRBV2 and TRBJ2-1, with D possibly matching TRBD2 (5 bases). The V end lost 5 bases, the J end lost 5 bases, and 16 bases lay between the germline ends. Germline V gene lookup returns CDR1 SNHLY and CDR2 FYNNEI. This CDR3 is 15 amino acids long. The CDR3 nucleotides are TGTGCCAGCAGTACCGGACTCCTAAGGAACAATGAGCAGTTCTTC. Amino acid sequence: CASSTGLLRNNEQFF.

V gene TRBV6-5 combines with J gene TRBJ2-3; the match to TRBD1 covers 7 bases. Germline CDR1 reads MNHEY; CDR2 reads SVGAGI. With 6 bases clipped from V and 2 bases from J, the junction kept 5 bases outside the gene matches. The CDR3 spans 14 residues. For the CDR3, the DNA is TGTGCCAGCAGAATGGGACAGCCCACAGATACGCAGTATTTT. Translated, it gives CASRMGQPTDTQYF.

The chain joins TRBV27 to TRBJ2-7; 10 bases align to TRBD1. The CDR3 is 15 amino acids. Germline V CDR1 and CDR2: MNHEY, SMNVEV (reference sequence). Losses at the gene ends were 5 bases for V and 5 bases for J; bases not matched to a gene: 9. CDR3 loop: CASSPHRDRGNEQYF. The CDR3 coding sequence is TGTGCCAGCAGTCCCCACCGGGACAGGGGCAACGAGCAGTACTTC.

This clone has just one count. J is TRBJ1-2 and V is TRBV7-2; D remains unclear. CDR1 and CDR2 from the germline V gene are SGHTA and FQGNSA. The CDR3 consists of 15 residues. The V end was cut by 5 bases, the J end by 0 bases, with 13 bases between. The CDR3 here is CASSPHSSPNYGYTF. CDR3 DNA sequence: TGTGCCAGCAGCCCGCACTCCTCGCCTAACTATGGCTACACCTTC.